A selection of T cell receptor beta chains follows, all from one sample in a study of blood T cell repertoires in COVID-19. Libraries were prepared by immunoSEQ multiplex PCR; TCRdb keeps only in-frame clonotypes and omits some of them. The sample has around 170,000 clones, about four fifths seen once. Material for sequencing was PBMCs or T cells enriched from blood (not recorded which). Source of these receptors: a middle-aged man who had recovered from COVID-19. The CDR3 runs from the conserved cysteine through the conserved F or W. Fields, in order: J gene, D gene, CDR3 length, V gene, clone size, CDR3 protein, CDR3 DNA. A D gene is named only where the DNA matches it firmly. The size of a clone is reported for some rows only, either as once, few or many, or as a class for expanded clones.

TRBJ1-2	.	12	TRBV30	.	CAWSLQGGGYTF	TGTGCCTGGAGTTTACAGGGAGGGGGCTACACCTTC
TRBJ1-2	.	13	TRBV20-1	.	CSASGDSSYGYTF	TGCAGTGCTAGTGGAGACAGTTCATATGGCTACACCTTC
TRBJ2-7	TRBD2	15	TRBV11-2	.	CASSTRGGPSYEQYF	TGTGCCAGCAGCACACGGGGGGGCCCCTCCTACGAGCAGTACTTC
TRBJ1-2	TRBD1	13	TRBV4-3	.	CASSLGTGYGYTF	TGCGCCAGCAGCCTCGGGACAGGCTATGGCTACACCTTC
TRBJ1-1	TRBD1	15	TRBV11-2	.	CASSLGRQGQTEAFF	TGTGCCAGCAGTTTAGGGAGACAGGGCCAGACTGAAGCTTTCTTT
TRBJ1-2	TRBD1	13	TRBV5-1	.	CASSPGQSYGYTF	TGCGCCAGCAGCCCGGGACAGAGTTATGGCTACACCTTC
TRBJ2-7	.	13	TRBV3-1/TRBV3-2	.	CASRKVPGGEQYF	TGTGCCAGCAGGAAAGTCCCCGGGGGCGAGCAGTACTTC
TRBJ2-1	TRBD2	16	TRBV2	.	CASRRSSGGSYNEQFF	TGTGCCAGCAGACGCTCTAGCGGGGGGTCCTACAATGAGCAGTTCTTC
TRBJ2-7	.	13	TRBV7-2	.	CAIGGASYYEQYF	TGTGCCATTGGGGGCGCCAGCTACTACGAGCAGTACTTC
TRBJ2-1	TRBD2	15	TRBV7-9	many	CASSRGTSGFNEQFF	TGTGCCAGCAGCCGAGGGACTAGCGGCTTTAATGAGCAGTTCTTC
TRBJ1-2	.	13	TRBV18	.	CASSPAGQDGYTF	TGTGCCAGCTCACCGGCAGGGCAGGATGGCTACACCTTC
TRBJ2-7	TRBD1	14	TRBV18	once	CASSQRDRAGEQYF	TGTGCCAGCTCACAGCGGGACAGGGCGGGCGAGCAGTACTTC
TRBJ1-5	.	14	TRBV7-2	few	CASSSLGGKQPQHF	TGTGCCAGCAGTTCTCTCGGGGGGAAACAGCCCCAGCATTTT
TRBJ2-3	TRBD2	18	TRBV19	.	CASSIFTSGGGRRDTQYF	TGTGCCAGTAGTATCTTCACTAGCGGGGGGGGGCGAAGAGATACGCAGTATTTT
TRBJ1-1	TRBD1	14	TRBV11-2	.	CASSLQGAHTEAFF	TGTGCCAGCAGCTTGCAGGGGGCGCACACTGAAGCTTTCTTT
TRBJ2-7	.	13	TRBV10-2	once	CASSERGMWEQYF	TGCGCCAGCAGTGAGCGGGGAATGTGGGAGCAGTACTTC
TRBJ2-2	TRBD1	14	TRBV9	once	CTSSVDRVTGELFF	TGTACCAGCAGCGTCGACAGGGTAACCGGGGAGCTGTTTTTT
TRBJ1-1	TRBD1	18	TRBV4-2	.	CASSSRPGQALENTEAFF	TGTGCCAGCAGCTCCCGGCCGGGACAGGCGCTGGAGAACACTGAAGCTTTCTTT
TRBJ2-1	TRBD2	16	TRBV18	.	CASSPPGLAGGTEQFF	TGTGCCAGCTCACCACCGGGGCTAGCGGGGGGGACTGAGCAGTTCTTC
TRBJ2-7	TRBD1	14	TRBV29-1	.	CSVETRDRTYEQYF	TGCAGCGTTGAAACCCGGGACAGAACCTACGAGCAGTACTTC
TRBJ1-5	.	15	TRBV27	.	CASKRGGTGNQPQHF	TGTGCCAGCAAGCGGGGGGGAACGGGCAATCAGCCCCAGCATTTT
TRBJ2-1	TRBD2	17	TRBV28	.	CASSLWSSGYLSNEQFF	TGTGCCAGCAGTTTATGGTCTAGCGGGTACCTTTCCAATGAGCAGTTCTTC
TRBJ2-1	.	10	TRBV19	.	CASGENEQFF	TGTGCCAGTGGGGAGAATGAGCAGTTCTTC
TRBJ2-7	.	17	TRBV24-1	.	CATSENITGLESYEQYF	TGTGCCACCAGTGAGAACATTACAGGGTTGGAGTCCTACGAGCAGTACTTC
TRBJ1-5	.	14	TRBV19	.	CASSNPTGEQPQHF	TGTGCCAGTAGTAACCCGACAGGCGAGCAGCCCCAGCATTTT
TRBJ1-1	.	13	TRBV27	.	CASSWRDRAEAFF	TGTGCCAGCAGCTGGAGGGATCGGGCTGAAGCTTTCTTT
TRBJ1-2	TRBD1	15	TRBV7-8	.	CASSLTPGQTRGYTF	TGTGCCAGCAGCCTGACCCCGGGACAGACGCGCGGCTACACCTTC
TRBJ2-4	TRBD2	17	TRBV4-1	.	CASSQSTGGLAKNIQYF	TGCGCCAGCAGCCAGTCGACGGGGGGGCTAGCCAAAAACATTCAGTACTTC
TRBJ1-4	.	15	TRBV27	once	CASSLRVGTNEKLFF	TGTGCCAGCAGTTTGAGGGTGGGAACTAATGAAAAACTGTTTTTT
TRBJ2-7	.	15	TRBV18	.	CASSPFSSGGGEQYF	TGTGCCAGCTCACCATTTTCGTCGGGGGGCGGGGAGCAGTACTTC
TRBJ1-5	.	12	TRBV19	.	CATRSGNQPQHF	TGTGCCACCCGGTCCGGCAATCAGCCCCAGCATTTT
TRBJ1-5	.	17	TRBV11-2	.	CASSDDKRDGSNQPQHF	TGTGCCAGCAGTGATGATAAGCGGGACGGTAGCAATCAGCCCCAGCATTTT
TRBJ2-2	.	14	TRBV6-2/TRBV6-3	.	CASTPYLLAGELFF	TGTGCCAGCACCCCCTACTTATTGGCCGGGGAGCTGTTTTTT
TRBJ1-2	.	14	TRBV5-5	.	CASSLWGGGYGYTF	TGTGCCAGCAGCTTGTGGGGGGGCGGGTATGGCTACACCTTC
TRBJ2-1	TRBD1	19	TRBV15	.	CATSRDRVDRPASYNEQFF	TGTGCCACCAGCAGAGACCGCGTGGACAGGCCCGCTTCCTACAATGAGCAGTTCTTC
TRBJ2-1	TRBD2	15	TRBV5-1	.	CASSGGLATYNEQFF	TGCGCCAGCAGCGGGGGACTAGCAACCTACAATGAGCAGTTCTTC
TRBJ1-6	TRBD1	19	TRBV2	once	CASSGSLQGSSTVNSPLHF	TGTGCCAGCAGTGGTTCGCTACAGGGGTCATCAACCGTTAATTCACCCCTCCACTTT
TRBJ2-1	.	12	TRBV3-1/TRBV3-2	.	CASSGGRGEQFF	TGTGCCAGCAGCGGGGGCCGGGGTGAGCAGTTCTTC
TRBJ1-4	TRBD1	16	TRBV24-1	.	CATSDRGQGANEKLFF	TGTGCCACCAGTGATAGGGGACAGGGAGCTAATGAAAAACTGTTTTTT
TRBJ2-5	.	13	TRBV6-5	.	CASSLHRQETQYF	TGTGCCAGCAGCCTCCATAGACAAGAGACCCAGTACTTC
TRBJ2-1	TRBD1	17	TRBV5-1	few	CASSPGQGVSSYNEQFF	TGCGCCAGCAGCCCCGGACAGGGGGTATCCTCCTACAATGAGCAGTTCTTC
TRBJ1-3	TRBD1	14	TRBV7-2	.	CASSLGQGVDTIYF	TGTGCCAGCAGCTTAGGGCAGGGGGTTGACACCATATATTTT